A single sample gave rise to the 13 T cell receptor beta chains below, sequenced in a study of T cell repertoires in aging, cancer and after chemotherapy. Rearranged V-D-J TRB sequences were amplified with a mixed TRB-A/B primer pool. TCRdb recomputed calls from the multiplex PCR reads with MiXCR, one row per CDR3 protein. The repertoire holds fewer than 7,000 distinct CDR3 sequences, with 25% to 30% as singletons. The template was genomic DNA from peripheral blood, not RNA. The sample was blood. Source of these receptors: a human donor in good health.

This clonotype is judged medium-sized. The chain links TRBV6-5 to TRBJ1-2; perhaps TRBD1 as D (5 bases). Germline V lookup: CDR1 MNHEY, CDR2 SVGAGI. Trimming cost V 2 bases and J 6 bases, with 7 bases left between them. This CDR3 spans 12 amino acids. For the CDR3, the DNA is TGTGCCAGCAGTTACGGGACGGATGGCTACACCTTC. Protein sequence: CASSYGTDGYTF.

This clonotype was counted between two and nine times. The chain is built from TRBV6-2 or TRBV6-3 and TRBJ2-1, with a tentative D call TRBD2 (6 bases). Germline V CDR1 and CDR2: MNHEY, SVGEGT. The V and J ends lost 5 bases and 2 bases respectively, with 22 bases between them. CDR3 length: 18 residues. The CDR3 protein is CASSGGNGQSWPYNEQFF. DNA of the CDR3: TGTGCCAGCAGTGGGGGGAACGGGCAAAGTTGGCCCTACAATGAGCAGTTCTTC.

By proportion, this clonotype is medium-sized. The rearrangement joins TRBV27 to TRBJ1-5, with 7 bases fitting TRBD1. J was trimmed by 2 bases and V by 5 bases; bases with no gene match: 6. This CDR3 comprises 15 residues. Germline V CDR1 and CDR2: MNHEY, SMNVEV (reference sequence). In nucleotides, the CDR3 is TGTGCCAGCAGTCCAGGACAGGACGGCAATCAGCCCCAGCATTTT. It translates to CASSPGQDGNQPQHF.

This clonotype rates as medium-sized. The chain recombines TRBV5-5 with TRBJ1-4; perhaps TRBD1 as D (5 bases). Germline CDR1 and CDR2: SGHKS and YYEKEE (reference sequence). Trimming took 4 bases from V and 4 from J, leaving 14 bases between them. The CDR3 loop spans 15 amino acids. The CDR3: CASSLWGEINEKLFF. The CDR3 DNA is TGTGCCAGCAGCCTTTGGGGGGAGATTAATGAAAAACTGTTTTTT.

The chain has TRBV4-3 and TRBJ2-3; tentatively, D is TRBD2 (5 bases). V was cut by 1 base and J by 5 bases, with 10 bases left in between. Germline assignment: CDR1 LGHNA and CDR2 YSLEER. The CDR3 length is 14 residues. CDR3 amino acids: CASSQVSAGDTQYF. CDR3 nucleotide sequence: TGCGCCAGCAGCCAAGTGTCGGCGGGAGATACGCAGTATTTT.

V is TRBV18 and J is TRBJ2-1; tentatively, D is TRBD1 (5 bases). This CDR3 is built from 13 residues. The V and J ends lost 5 bases and 4 bases respectively, with 9 bases between them. CDR1 and CDR2 (germline): KGHSH, LQKENI. The CDR3: CASSSDTYNEQFF. The CDR3 region has the DNA TGTGCCAGCTCATCGGACACATACAATGAGCAGTTCTTC. The entire variable domain, with the rest obtained from reference TRBV18 and TRBJ2-1, is as follows: NAGVMQNPRHLVRRRGQEARLRCSPMKGHSHVYWYRQLPEEGLKFMVYLQKENIIDESGMPKERFSAEFPKEGPSILRIQQVVRGDSAAYFCASSSDTYNEQFFGPGTRLTVL.

This clonotype is deemed medium-sized. The chain has TRBV27 and TRBJ2-2, with TRBD2 matching over 8 bases. CDR3 size: 16 residues. In germline, CDR1 is MNHEY, CDR2 SMNVEV (reference sequence). The V and J ends lost 5 bases and 3 bases, in that order; junction bases with no gene match: 8. This CDR3 is CASSRPGTRDTGELFF. CDR3 DNA: TGTGCCAGCAGTCGACCCGGGACTAGAGACACCGGGGAGCTGTTTTTT.

The chain couples TRBV7-9 to TRBJ2-2, with TRBD1 identical over 7 bases. CDR1 SEHNR and CDR2 FQNEAQ come from the germline V gene (reference sequence). J lost 4 bases, V lost 1 base, and 6 bases had no gene match. The CDR3 loop spans 16 amino acids. The CDR3 DNA reads as TGTGCCAGCAGCTTAGTTACAGGGGTTGGCACCGGGGAGCTGTTTTTT. It codes for CASSLVTGVGTGELFF.

This clonotype was counted only a few times. The gene calls are TRBV27 and TRBJ1-1, with 9 bases matching TRBD1. CDR3 length equals 17 residues. V lost 8 bases, J lost 1 base, and 14 bases stayed unmatched. Germline V gene sequence: CDR1 MNHEY, CDR2 SMNVEV (reference sequence). CDR3 in amino acids: CASQRLSQGARNTEAFF. The CDR3 bases are TGTGCCAGCCAACGACTCTCACAGGGGGCGAGGAACACTGAAGCTTTCTTT.

The rearrangement uses TRBV11-3 and TRBJ2-3, with a tentative D call TRBD2 (6 bases). CDR1 is SGHNT, CDR2 YENEEA, per germline. The CDR3 totals 16 residues. V was trimmed by 5 bases and J by 2 bases, leaving 17 bases between them. The CDR3 DNA is TGTGCCAGCAGCCTGATAGCGGTTAGATACACAGATACGCAGTATTTT. It is translated as CASSLIAVRYTDTQYF.

The chain links TRBV7-6 to TRBJ2-7, with 8 bases lining up with TRBD1. The CDR3 loop spans 14 amino acids. Germline V gene sequence: CDR1 SGHVS, CDR2 FNYEAQ. V was pared by 1 base and J by 3 bases, with 2 bases of the junction left unmatched. CDR3: CASSLEGQGYEQYF. In DNA, the CDR3 is TGTGCCAGCAGCTTAGAAGGACAGGGCTACGAGCAGTACTTC.

This clonotype is deemed medium-sized (0.01 to 0.1%). The chain employs TRBV11-3 and TRBJ2-3; D unclear. The germline V gene encodes CDR1 SGHNT and CDR2 YENEEA. The CDR3 is made up of 12 amino acids. Trimming stripped 5 bases from V and 9 bases from J, with 12 bases between. CDR3 coding DNA: TGTGCCAGCAGCCCGATGGGGTGGACGCAGTATTTT. It encodes CASSPMGWTQYF.

This chain uses TRBV6-1 with TRBJ2-5; 8 bases line up with TRBD1. J gave up 4 bases and V 11 bases, and 15 bases lay outside the gene matches. This CDR3 region has 15 residues. Germline CDR1 MNHNS, CDR2 SASEGT. The CDR3 reads CAALRRTGLGETQYF. The CDR3 DNA is TGTGCCGCCTTACGCCGGACAGGGTTGGGAGAGACCCAGTACTTC.